The T cell receptor (beta chain) described here comes from a study of control samples from healthy donors and cancer patients (TCRdb year 2020). The CDR3 starts with the cysteine, ends with the phenylalanine, and has 15 residues. Only CDR3 DNA remains: 45 bases, in frame from the first base. CDR1 and CDR2 are drawn from the germline V gene: KGHSH, LQKENI. V gives up 1 base and J gives up 0 bases, and the segment between their germline ends measures 7 bases. This clone was seen just once. Its antigen specificity is not known. No much larger clonotype is one base removed from it; base qualities were not supplied. Libraries came from the immunoSEQ multiplex PCR assay. Not all clones reach the TCRdb copy of this immuneACCESS table, which keeps in-frame sequences only. Checked studies attribute under half of the gap to unresolved V genes and leave the rest unexplained. Present in this sample are over 100,000 clones, 92% of which were seen just once. In total, the top ten clones hold less than 2.5% of the sample.

The clonotype originates from a woman between 45 and 60 years old in good health. The rearranged chain carries TRBV18 and TRBJ1-3; a confident D gene designation cannot be given. Sequencing used blood. The CDR3 protein is CASSPQAISGNTIYF. The nucleotide sequence is TGTGCCAGCTCACCACAAGCGATCTCTGGAAACACCATATATTTT. Joined to the reference TRBV18 and TRBJ1-3 proteins, this CDR3 gives the full variable domain: NAGVMQNPRHLVRRRGQEARLRCSPMKGHSHVYWYRQLPEEGLKFMVYLQKENIIDESGMPKERFSAEFPKEGPSILRIQQVVRGDSAAYFCASSPQAISGNTIYFGEGSWLTVV.